This T cell receptor beta chain was profiled in a study of a mutant IDH1 vaccine in newly diagnosed glioma. Study-level information: Former treatment meant radiotherapy, temozolomide, or both; the majority had gotten both.

Trimming left V 7 bases short and J 0 bases short, with 4 bases between. CDR3 length: 13 residues. In germline, CDR1 is MGHDK, CDR2 SYGVNS. Measured with immunoSEQ multiplex PCR; TCRdb has only the in-frame clones, and not every one. The repertoire holds fewer than 45,000 clones, around 90% seen once, with 18% in the top ten. This sample's time point: baseline, week 1 (first vaccination visit). Described treatment: pre-vaccination baseline after standard-of-care therapy. The chain uses TRBV25-1 and TRBJ2-6; D is ambiguous. The receptor was isolated from a man between 18 and 35 years old with glioma. The source material was PBMCs, sampled from a glioma patient treated with radiotherapy, temozolomide or both. CDR3 protein: CASTASGANVLTF. CDR3 DNA sequence: TGTGCCAGCACAGCCTCTGGGGCCAACGTCCTGACTTTC.